The 26 T cell receptor beta chains below come from one sample, sequenced in a study of molecular identifiers for immune sequencing clone quantification. A single record per CDR3 protein comes from TCRdb applying MiXCR to the PCR reads. The repertoire holds around 470,000 distinct CDR3 sequences, over 20% seen once, with more than 0.8% in the top ten. Sample: naive CD8+ T cells from blood, with Jurkat cell RNA spiked in. Subset here: FACS-sorted CD8+CD4-CCR7+CD45RA+ naive T cells. The receptors derive from a human donor in good health. Some libraries in this study had Jurkat cell RNA spiked in.

About this clonotype: A much larger clone lies a single base off, so this may be a read error. The V gene is TRBV28, the J gene TRBJ2-3, with 11 bases matching TRBD2. The CDR3 sequence is 15 residues long. Germline CDR1 reads MDHEN; CDR2 reads SYDVKM. CDR3 nucleotides: TGTGCCAGCAGGGGGACTAGCGGAAGCACAGATGCGCAGTATTTT. Residues: CASRGTSGSTDAQYF. Variable domain in full (rest from reference TRBV28 and TRBJ2-3): DVKVTQSSRYLVKRTGEKVFLECVQDMDHENMFWYRQDPGLGLRLIYFSYDVKMKEKGDIPEGYSVSREKKERFSLILESASTNQTSMYLCASRGTSGSTDAQYFGPGTRLTVL.

The V gene is TRBV12-3 or TRBV12-4, the J gene TRBJ2-7; 8 nucleotides match TRBD1. V lost 5 bases and J lost 0; bases outside the gene matches: 12. The CDR3 is made up of 17 amino acids. The CDR3 region is CASSKDRVIAPSYEQYF. The DNA for the CDR3 is TGTGCCAGCAGTAAGGACAGGGTAATAGCTCCCTCCTACGAGCAGTACTTC.

As for this clonotype: Given a much more abundant clone one base away, this may be a read error. This chain connects TRBV5-1 to TRBJ1-1; D gene ambiguous. Germline CDR1 SGHRS, CDR2 YFSETQ. The CDR3 has 14 amino acids. Written as DNA, the CDR3 is TGCACCAGCAGCTTGAGAGGGAGCAACACTGAAGCTTTCTTT. It yields the protein CTSSLRGSNTEAFF.

In this sample, this clonotype turned up a few times. The rearrangement joins TRBV7-9 to TRBJ2-2, with 16 bases aligning to TRBD2. Germline-derived CDR1 and CDR2 are SEHNR and FQNEAQ (reference sequence). The CDR3 is made up of 16 amino acids. Unmatched junction bases numbered 2, after V lost 5 bases and J lost 5 bases. This chain's CDR3 is CASSVGLAGGTGELFF. In DNA, the CDR3 is TGTGCCAGCAGCGTGGGACTAGCGGGAGGGACCGGGGAGCTGTTTTTT. Drawing the rest from reference TRBV7-9 and TRBJ2-2, the complete variable domain is DTGVSQNPRHKITKRGQNVTFRCDPISEHNRLYWYRQTLGQGPEFLTYFQNEAQLEKSRLLSDRFSAERPKGSFSTLEIQRTEQGDSAMYLCASSVGLAGGTGELFFGEGSRLTVL.

At least ten counts were recorded for this clonotype. This chain uses TRBV14 with TRBJ2-3; D is undetermined. V was shortened by 4 bases and J by 5 bases, with 10 bases between the two germline ends. Germline V gene lookup returns CDR1 SGHDN and CDR2 FVKESK. The CDR3 spans 13 residues. The CDR3 coding sequence is TGTGCCAGCAGCCCATACCATGGAGATACGCAGTATTTT. Its protein product is CASSPYHGDTQYF.

This clonotype occurred many times. The chain uses TRBV7-3 and TRBJ1-1; no firm D call. CDR1 and CDR2 (germline): SGHTA, FQGTGA. This CDR3 contains 13 residues. Deletions cut 3 bases from V and 5 bases from J, with 10 bases between. The CDR3 nucleotides read TGTGCCAGCAGCTTTTACGCGGGTACTGAAGCTTTCTTT. Protein sequence: CASSFYAGTEAFF.

Of note for this clonotype: It may be a read error: a sequence one base away is much more abundant. The rearrangement joins TRBV9 to TRBJ2-4; D is perhaps TRBD2 (5 bases). Germline V gene lookup returns CDR1 SGDLS and CDR2 YYNGEE. V was cut by 1 base and J by 8 bases, with 13 bases left in between. The CDR3 has 14 amino acids. The CDR3 reads CASSVSPGFDIQYF. For the CDR3, the DNA is TGTGCCAGCAGCGTAAGTCCGGGATTTGACATTCAGTACTTC. The full variable domain, completed using reference TRBV9 and TRBJ2-4, is DSGVTQTPKHLITATGQRVTLRCSPRSGDLSVYWYQQSLDQGLQFLIQYYNGEERAKGNILERFSAQQFPDLHSELNLSSLELGDSALYFCASSVSPGFDIQYFGAGTRLSVL.

Note on this clonotype: A much larger clone sits a single nucleotide away, making a read error possible. The CDR3 DNA is TGCAGCGTTGCGCACAACGACTACGAGCAGTACTTC. Protein product: CSVAHNDYEQYF. This chain uses TRBV29-1 with TRBJ2-7; D is uncertain. CDR1 and CDR2 (germline): SQVTM, ANQGSEA. This CDR3 has 12 amino acids. V was cut by 4 bases and J by 3 bases, with 10 bases left in between.

In this sample, this clonotype turned up once. A clone one base away is much larger, so this may be a read error. The gene calls are TRBV29-1 and TRBJ2-3; the D gene is possibly TRBD1 (6 bases). The V end was cut by 4 bases, the J end by 3 bases, with 14 bases between. The germline V gene encodes CDR1 SQVTM and CDR2 ANQGSEA. This CDR3 spans 14 amino acids. In DNA form, the CDR3 reads TGCAGCGTTGCTAGACTGGGGGCTACAGATACGCAGTATTTT. Amino acid sequence: CSVARLGATDTQYF.

This clonotype was seen many times. The V call is TRBV7-9, the J call TRBJ1-4, with TRBD1 matching over 10 bases. From germline, CDR1 is SEHNR and CDR2 FQNEAQ (reference sequence). This CDR3 has 15 residues. V gave up 5 bases and J gave up 6 bases; unmatched junction bases: 6. CDR3 bases: TGTGCCAGCAGCCCGCGGGACAGGGGAGATGAAAAACTGTTTTTT. Translating gives CASSPRDRGDEKLFF.

Worth noting for this clonotype: Possible read error: a much larger clone is one base away. The chain is built from TRBV28 and TRBJ2-2; TRBD1 matches at 8 bases. The germline V gene has CDR1 MDHEN and CDR2 SYDVKM. The CDR3 length is 14 residues. The CDR3 sequence: CASSDRVNTWELFF. The CDR3 coding sequence is TGTGCCAGCTCGGACAGGGTGAACACCTGGGAGCTGTTTTTT.

The chain links TRBV4-2 to TRBJ2-7; 9 bases are a match to TRBD1. This CDR3 has 16 residues. Trimming at V came to 0 bases and at J to 2 bases, leaving 5 bases not matched to a gene. Germline loops: CDR1 LGHNA, CDR2 YNFKEQ. The CDR3 DNA is TGTGCCAGCAGCCAAGATCCAGGGACAGGGACCTACGAGCAGTACTTC. Its protein is CASSQDPGTGTYEQYF.

This chain joins TRBV3-1 and TRBJ1-3, with D maybe TRBD1 (5 bases). The CDR3 length is 16 residues. Trimming took off 4 bases at V and 3 bases at J, with 16 bases between the two ends. CDR1 and CDR2 from the germline V gene are LGHDT and YNNKEL (reference sequence). CDR3 sequence reads: CASSPPLGGSGNTIYF. CDR3 DNA sequence: TGTGCCAGCAGCCCCCCCTTGGGGGGTAGTGGAAACACCATATATTTT.

This clonotype was detected ten times or more. J is TRBJ2-3 and V is TRBV9; perhaps D is TRBD1 or TRBD2 (6 bases each). The V and J ends lost 0 bases and 5 bases respectively, with 13 bases between them. CDR1 and CDR2 from the germline V gene are SGDLS and YYNGEE. The CDR3 contains 15 residues. Here the CDR3 reads CASSVAGAGGDTQYF. DNA for the CDR3: TGTGCCAGCAGCGTAGCGGGGGCCGGGGGAGATACGCAGTATTTT.

Notes on this clonotype: A read error may be the cause here, since a much bigger clone is one base away. V usage is TRBV5-4 and J usage is TRBJ2-7, with a possible D match to TRBD1 (5 bases). CDR3 size: 13 residues. Trimming took 3 bases from V and 3 from J, leaving 10 bases between them. Germline CDR1 SGHNT, CDR2 YYREEE (reference sequence). The CDR3 DNA sequence: TGTGCCAGCAGCTCGCAGGGTTACTACGAGCAGTACTTC. Amino acids: CASSSQGYYEQYF.

The chain's CDR3 is CASSPPGVHNSPLHF. The DNA for the CDR3 is TGTGCCAGCAGTCCCCCGGGGGTCCATAATTCACCCCTCCACTTT. The V and J genes are TRBV12-3 or TRBV12-4 and TRBJ1-6, with TRBD1 as a possible D gene (5 bases). V dropped 5 bases and J dropped 5 bases, with 13 bases sitting between them. The CDR3 sequence is 15 residues long.

This clonotype was seen at least ten times. The chain employs TRBV12-3 or TRBV12-4 and TRBJ1-1; a weak D match, TRBD1 (5 bases). Trimming removed 5 bases from V and 3 bases from J, with 19 bases in between. This CDR3 has 16 amino acids. CDR3 region: CASSPWTGGYDTEAFF. As DNA, the CDR3 is TGTGCCAGCAGTCCATGGACCGGGGGTTACGACACTGAAGCTTTCTTT.

The sample holds many counts of this clonotype. The chain is built from TRBV5-4 and TRBJ1-2; 8 bases line up with TRBD1. This CDR3 is 15 amino acids long. From germline, CDR1 is SGHNT and CDR2 YYREEE (reference sequence). The V gene end was trimmed by 4 bases and the J gene end by 1 base; junction bases not matched to a gene: 6. This CDR3 reads CASSVDRAINYGYTF. The DNA of the CDR3 is TGTGCCAGCAGCGTGGACAGGGCTATTAACTATGGCTACACCTTC.

Many counts were recorded for this clonotype. Mismatch with germline at one junction end may stem from a read error. V usage is TRBV5-6 and J usage is TRBJ1-2, with unresolved D. The length of the CDR3 is 13 residues. Per germline, CDR1 SGHDT and CDR2 YYEEEE. The CDR3 here is CASSLEPLSKTSF. The CDR3 DNA reads as TGTGCCAGCAGCTTGGAGCCCCTCTCGAAAACGAGCTTC.

V and J are TRBV12-3 or TRBV12-4 and TRBJ2-3, with 10 bases lining up with TRBD2. The CDR3 has 16 residues. V shed 2 bases and J 2 bases; nucleotides not matched to a gene: 4. CDR3 protein: CASSLTSGIITDTQYF. CDR3 DNA: TGTGCCAGCAGTTTAACTAGCGGGATCATCACAGATACGCAGTATTTT.

This clonotype has ten or more counts. V usage is TRBV11-2 and J usage is TRBJ2-1, with D perhaps TRBD2 (5 bases). The CDR3 has 15 amino acids. Deletions cut 4 bases from V and 2 bases from J, with 12 bases between. The germline V gene encodes CDR1 SGHAT and CDR2 FQNNGV. The CDR3 reads CASSSGGRPYNEQFF. CDR3 nucleotide sequence: TGTGCCAGCAGCTCAGGTGGGAGACCCTACAATGAGCAGTTCTTC.

This chain links TRBV12-5 with TRBJ2-2; TRBD1 matches at 11 bases. V gave up 4 bases and J gave up 7 bases; unmatched junction bases: 8. Germline CDR1 and CDR2: LGHNT and FRNRAP. The CDR3 has 16 residues. CDR3 DNA: TGTGCTAGTGGTTCCCTGGACAGGGGGCGTAACGGGGAGCTGTTTTTT. As protein: CASGSLDRGRNGELFF.

For this clonotype: Since a much larger clone is just one base distant, this may be a read error. J is TRBJ2-7 and V is TRBV29-1; D not certain. Deletions cut 6 bases from V and 3 bases from J, with 12 bases between. The CDR3 loop spans 12 amino acids. CDR1 SQVTM and CDR2 ANQGSEA come from the germline V gene. The DNA for the CDR3 is TGCAGCGTCCCTGGCTCCGGCTACGAGCAGTACTTC. It translates to CSVPGSGYEQYF.

This clonotype has more than one count but fewer than ten. V gene TRBV28 combines with J gene TRBJ2-5; D gene uncertain. The germline V and J ends were trimmed by 9 bases and 5 bases, with 19 bases remaining between them. The CDR3 consists of 14 residues. Germline V CDR1 and CDR2: MDHEN, SYDVKM. This CDR3 reads CASTWTGIAETQYF. The CDR3 DNA reads as TGTGCCAGTACCTGGACGGGCATCGCCGAGACCCAGTACTTC.

In its sample, this clonotype was seen many times. The chain combines TRBV13 with TRBJ1-4; 11 bases line up with TRBD1. The CDR3 sequence is 15 residues long. Germline V gives CDR1 PRHDT, CDR2 FYEKMQ (reference sequence). Germline trimming cut 3 bases from V and 7 bases from J; bases unmatched to any gene: 4. CDR3 sequence reads: CASSFLDRGREKLFF. For the CDR3, the DNA is TGTGCCAGCAGCTTTCTGGACAGGGGGCGTGAAAAACTGTTTTTT.

This clonotype was seen a few times. This chain links TRBV7-6 with TRBJ2-7, with a weak D call TRBD1 (6 bases). Between the trimmed V and J ends, which lost 0 bases and 4 bases, there was a span of 16 bases. CDR3 size: 16 residues. Germline V CDR1 and CDR2: SGHVS, FNYEAQ. The CDR3 loop reads CASSLAGTKKKYEQYF. In DNA form, the CDR3 reads TGTGCCAGCAGCTTAGCAGGGACAAAGAAAAAGTACGAGCAGTACTTC.